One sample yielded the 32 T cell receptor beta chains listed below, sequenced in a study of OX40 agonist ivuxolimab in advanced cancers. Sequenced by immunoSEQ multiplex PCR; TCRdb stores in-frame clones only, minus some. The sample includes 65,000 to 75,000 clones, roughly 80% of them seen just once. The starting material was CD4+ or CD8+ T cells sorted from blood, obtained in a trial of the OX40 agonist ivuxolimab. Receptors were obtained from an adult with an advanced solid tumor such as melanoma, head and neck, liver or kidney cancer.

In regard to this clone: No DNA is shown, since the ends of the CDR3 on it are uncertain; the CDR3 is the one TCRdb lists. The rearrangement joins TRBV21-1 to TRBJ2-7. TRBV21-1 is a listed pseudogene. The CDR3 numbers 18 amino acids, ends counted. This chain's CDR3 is CASSKVGLGIGKSYEQYF.

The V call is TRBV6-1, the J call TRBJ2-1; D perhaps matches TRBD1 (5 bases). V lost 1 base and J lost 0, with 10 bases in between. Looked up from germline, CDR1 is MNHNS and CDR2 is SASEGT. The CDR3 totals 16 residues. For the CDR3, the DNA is TGTGCCAGCAGTGAAGTGACAGCCAGCTCCTACAATGAGCAGTTCTTC. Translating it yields CASSEVTASSYNEQFF.

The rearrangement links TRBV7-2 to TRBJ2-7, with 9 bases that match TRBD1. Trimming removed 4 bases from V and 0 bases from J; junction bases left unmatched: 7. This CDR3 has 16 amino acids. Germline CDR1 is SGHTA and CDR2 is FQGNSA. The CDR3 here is CASSSKTGGGSYEQYF. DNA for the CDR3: TGTGCCAGCAGCTCAAAGACAGGGGGGGGCTCCTACGAGCAGTACTTC.

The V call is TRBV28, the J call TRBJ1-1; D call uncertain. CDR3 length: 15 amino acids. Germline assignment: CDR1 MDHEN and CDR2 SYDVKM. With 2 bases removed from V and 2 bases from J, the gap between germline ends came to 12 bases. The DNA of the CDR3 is TGTGCCAGCAGTTTACTCACACCCACTAACACTGAAGCTTTCTTT. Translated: CASSLLTPTNTEAFF.

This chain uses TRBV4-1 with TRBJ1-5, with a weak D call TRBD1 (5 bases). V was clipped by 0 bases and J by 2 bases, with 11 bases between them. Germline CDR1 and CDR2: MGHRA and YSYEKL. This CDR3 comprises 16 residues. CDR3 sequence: CASSQDGGFGNQPQHF. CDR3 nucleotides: TGCGCCAGCAGCCAAGATGGGGGGTTCGGCAATCAGCCCCAGCATTTT.

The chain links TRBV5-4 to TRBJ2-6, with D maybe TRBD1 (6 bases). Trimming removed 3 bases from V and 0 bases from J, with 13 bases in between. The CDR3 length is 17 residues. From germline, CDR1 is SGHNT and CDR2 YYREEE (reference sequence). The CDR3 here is CASSYGTFLSGANVLTF. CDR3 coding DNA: TGTGCCAGCAGCTACGGGACATTCCTCTCTGGGGCCAACGTCCTGACTTTC.

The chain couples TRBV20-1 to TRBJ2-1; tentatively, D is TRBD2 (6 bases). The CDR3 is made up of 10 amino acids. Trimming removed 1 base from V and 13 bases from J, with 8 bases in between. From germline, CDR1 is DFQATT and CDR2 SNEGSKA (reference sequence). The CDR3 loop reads CSARAGDQFF. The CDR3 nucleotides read TGCAGTGCTAGAGCGGGGGACCAGTTCTTC.

The CDR3 is CSVLKGGDAPDTQYF. CDR3 in DNA: TGCAGCGTACTCAAGGGGGGGGATGCGCCCGATACGCAGTATTTT. The chain joins TRBV29-1 to TRBJ2-3; perhaps TRBD2 as D (7 bases). The length of the CDR3 is 15 residues. The germline CDR1 and CDR2 sequences are SQVTM and ANQGSEA. Trimming removed 6 bases at V and 6 bases at J, with 22 bases between.

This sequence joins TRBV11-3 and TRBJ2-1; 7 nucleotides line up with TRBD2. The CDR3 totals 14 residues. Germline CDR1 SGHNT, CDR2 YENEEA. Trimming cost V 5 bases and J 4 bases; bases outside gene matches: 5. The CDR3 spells CASSLGEGYNEQFF. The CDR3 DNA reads TGTGCCAGCAGCCTGGGGGAGGGTTACAATGAGCAGTTCTTC.

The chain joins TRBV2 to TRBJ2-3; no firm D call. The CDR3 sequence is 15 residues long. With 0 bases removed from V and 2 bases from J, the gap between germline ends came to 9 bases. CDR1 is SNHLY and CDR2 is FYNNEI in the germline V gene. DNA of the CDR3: TGTGCCAGCAGTGAAGCGGTTACACTCACAGATACGCAGTATTTT. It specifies CASSEAVTLTDTQYF.

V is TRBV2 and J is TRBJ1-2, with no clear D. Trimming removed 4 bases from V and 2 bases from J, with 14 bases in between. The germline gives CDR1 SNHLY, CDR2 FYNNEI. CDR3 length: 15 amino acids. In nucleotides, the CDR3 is TGTGCCAGCAGTGCTTTGGGGTTGGAAAACTATGGCTACACCTTC. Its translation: CASSALGLENYGYTF.

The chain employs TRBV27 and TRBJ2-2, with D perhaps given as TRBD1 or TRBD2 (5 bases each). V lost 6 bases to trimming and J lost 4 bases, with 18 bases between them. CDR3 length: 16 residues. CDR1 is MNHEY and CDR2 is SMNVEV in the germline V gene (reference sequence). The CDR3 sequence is CASSDPFRDPTGELFF. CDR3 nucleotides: TGTGCCAGCAGCGACCCGTTCCGGGACCCCACCGGGGAGCTGTTTTTT.

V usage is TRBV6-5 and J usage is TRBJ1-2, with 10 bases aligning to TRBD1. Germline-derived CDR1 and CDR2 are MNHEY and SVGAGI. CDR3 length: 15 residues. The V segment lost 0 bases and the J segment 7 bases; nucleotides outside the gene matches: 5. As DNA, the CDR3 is TGTGCCAGCAGTTACTCTGACAGGGGGCTTGGTGGCTACACCTTC. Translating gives CASSYSDRGLGGYTF.

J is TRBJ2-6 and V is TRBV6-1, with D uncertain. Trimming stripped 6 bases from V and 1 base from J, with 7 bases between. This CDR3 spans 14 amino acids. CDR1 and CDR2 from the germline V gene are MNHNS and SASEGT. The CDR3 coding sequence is TGTGCCAGCAGGGTTAGATCTGGGGCCAACGTCCTGACTTTC. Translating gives CASRVRSGANVLTF.

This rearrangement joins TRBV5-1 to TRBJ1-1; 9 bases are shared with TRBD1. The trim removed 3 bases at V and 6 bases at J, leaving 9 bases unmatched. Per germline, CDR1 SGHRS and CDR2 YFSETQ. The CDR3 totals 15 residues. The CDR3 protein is CASSSGQGWGAEAFF. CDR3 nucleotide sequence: TGCGCCAGCAGCTCGGGACAGGGTTGGGGTGCTGAAGCTTTCTTT.

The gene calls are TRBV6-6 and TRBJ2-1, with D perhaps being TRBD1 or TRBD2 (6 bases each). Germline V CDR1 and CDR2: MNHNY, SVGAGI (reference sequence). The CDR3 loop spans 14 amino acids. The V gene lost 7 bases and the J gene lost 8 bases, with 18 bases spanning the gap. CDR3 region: CASTRGTIAHEQFF. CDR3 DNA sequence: TGTGCCAGCACCCGCGGGACAATTGCCCATGAGCAGTTCTTC.

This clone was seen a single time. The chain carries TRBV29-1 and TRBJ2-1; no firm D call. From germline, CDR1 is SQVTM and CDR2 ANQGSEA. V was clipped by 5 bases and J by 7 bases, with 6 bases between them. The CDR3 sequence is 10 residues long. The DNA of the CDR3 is TGCAGCGTTAAGGAGAATGAGCAGTTCTTC. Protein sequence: CSVKENEQFF.

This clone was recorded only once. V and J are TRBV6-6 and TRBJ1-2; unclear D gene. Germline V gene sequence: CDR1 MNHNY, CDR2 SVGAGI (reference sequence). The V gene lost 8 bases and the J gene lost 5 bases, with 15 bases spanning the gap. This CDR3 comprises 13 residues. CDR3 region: CASSVTDKYGYTF. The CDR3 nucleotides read TGTGCCAGCTCAGTTACCGACAAGTATGGCTACACCTTC.

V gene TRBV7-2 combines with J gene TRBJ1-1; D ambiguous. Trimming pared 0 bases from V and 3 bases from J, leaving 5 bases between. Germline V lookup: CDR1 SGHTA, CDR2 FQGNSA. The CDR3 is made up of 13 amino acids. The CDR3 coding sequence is TGTGCCAGCAGCTTAGCTCAGTACACTGAAGCTTTCTTT. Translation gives CASSLAQYTEAFF.

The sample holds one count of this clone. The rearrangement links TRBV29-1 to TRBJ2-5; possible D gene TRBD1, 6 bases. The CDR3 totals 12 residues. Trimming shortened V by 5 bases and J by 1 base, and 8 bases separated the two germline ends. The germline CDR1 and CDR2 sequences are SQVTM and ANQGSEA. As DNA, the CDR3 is TGCAGCGTTATCAGGGGCCAAGAGACCCAGTACTTC. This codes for CSVIRGQETQYF.

CDR3 DNA: TGTGCCAGCAGTCTCAGGCTGAACACTGAAGCTTTCTTT. Translating gives CASSLRLNTEAFF. J is TRBJ1-1 and V is TRBV27, with D uncertain. Germline lookup yields CDR1 MNHEY and CDR2 SMNVEV (reference sequence). This CDR3 is built from 13 residues. V was cut by 5 bases and J by 0 bases, with 7 bases left in between.

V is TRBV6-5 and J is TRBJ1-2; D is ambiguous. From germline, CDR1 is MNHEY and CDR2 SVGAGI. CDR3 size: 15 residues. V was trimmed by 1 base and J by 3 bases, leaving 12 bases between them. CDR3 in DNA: TGTGCCAGCAGTTACTACCCAGCTTCTTACTATGGCTACACCTTC. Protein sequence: CASSYYPASYYGYTF.

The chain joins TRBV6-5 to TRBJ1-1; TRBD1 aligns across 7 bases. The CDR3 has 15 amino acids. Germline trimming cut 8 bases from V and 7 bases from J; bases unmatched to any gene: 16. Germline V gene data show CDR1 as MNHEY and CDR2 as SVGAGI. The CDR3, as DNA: TGTGCCAGCCTTAGATCCCAAATGACAGGGAATGAAGCTTTCTTT. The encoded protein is CASLRSQMTGNEAFF.

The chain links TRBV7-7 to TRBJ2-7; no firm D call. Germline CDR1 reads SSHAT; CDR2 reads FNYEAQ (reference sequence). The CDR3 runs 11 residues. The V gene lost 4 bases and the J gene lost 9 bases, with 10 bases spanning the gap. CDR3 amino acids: CASSSGSLQYV. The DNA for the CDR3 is TGTGCCAGCAGCTCCGGGTCGCTGCAGTACGTC.

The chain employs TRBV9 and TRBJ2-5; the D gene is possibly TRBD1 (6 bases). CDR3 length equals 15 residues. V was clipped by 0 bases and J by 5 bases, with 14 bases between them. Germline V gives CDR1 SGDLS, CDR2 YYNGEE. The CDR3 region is CASSVEQGRGETQYF. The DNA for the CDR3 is TGTGCCAGCAGCGTAGAACAGGGAAGGGGGGAGACCCAGTACTTC.

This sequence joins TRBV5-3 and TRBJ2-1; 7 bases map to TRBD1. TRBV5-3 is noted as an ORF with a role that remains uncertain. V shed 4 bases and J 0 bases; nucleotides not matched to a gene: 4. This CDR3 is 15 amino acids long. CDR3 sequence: CARSPTGPSYNEQFF. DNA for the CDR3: TGTGCCAGAAGCCCGACAGGGCCCTCCTACAATGAGCAGTTCTTC.

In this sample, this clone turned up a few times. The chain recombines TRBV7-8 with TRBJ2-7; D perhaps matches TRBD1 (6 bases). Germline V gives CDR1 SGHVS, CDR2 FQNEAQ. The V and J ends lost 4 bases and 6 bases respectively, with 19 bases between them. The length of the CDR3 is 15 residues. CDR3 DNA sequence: TGTGCCAGCAGCTCCGTACCGGGACAAGCCCGCGAGCAGTACGTC. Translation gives CASSSVPGQAREQYV.

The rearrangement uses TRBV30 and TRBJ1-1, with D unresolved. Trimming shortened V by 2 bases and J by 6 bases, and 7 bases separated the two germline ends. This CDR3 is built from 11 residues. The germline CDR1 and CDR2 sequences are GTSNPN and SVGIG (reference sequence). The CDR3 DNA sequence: TGTGCCTGGAGTTTGGGATCTGAAGCTTTCTTT. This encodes CAWSLGSEAFF. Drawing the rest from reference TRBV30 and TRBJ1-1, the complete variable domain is SQTIHQWPATLVQPVGSPLSLECTVEGTSNPNLYWYRQAAGRGLQLLFYSVGIGQISSEVPQNLSASRPQDRQFILSSKKLLLSDSGFYLCAWSLGSEAFFGQGTRLTVV.

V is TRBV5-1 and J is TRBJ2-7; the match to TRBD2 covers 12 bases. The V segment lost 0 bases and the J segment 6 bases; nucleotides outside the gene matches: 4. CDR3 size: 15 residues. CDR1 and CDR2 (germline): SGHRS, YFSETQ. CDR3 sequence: CASSLGLAGESEQYF. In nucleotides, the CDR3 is TGCGCCAGCAGCTTGGGACTAGCGGGAGAAAGCGAGCAGTACTTC.

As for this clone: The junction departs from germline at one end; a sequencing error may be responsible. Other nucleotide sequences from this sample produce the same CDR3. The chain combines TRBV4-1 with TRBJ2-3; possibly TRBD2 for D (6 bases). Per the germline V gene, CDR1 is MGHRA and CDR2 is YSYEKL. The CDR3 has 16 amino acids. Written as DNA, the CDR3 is TGCGCTAGCAGCCAAGTTTTTGGGGGGAGCACAGATACGCAGTATTTT. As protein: CASSQVFGGSTDTQYF.

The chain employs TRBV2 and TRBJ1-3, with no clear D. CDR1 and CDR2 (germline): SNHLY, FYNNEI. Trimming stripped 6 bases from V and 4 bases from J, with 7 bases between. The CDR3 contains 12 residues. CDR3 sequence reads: CASRMGGNTIYF. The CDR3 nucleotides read TGTGCCAGCAGGATGGGAGGAAACACCATATATTTT.

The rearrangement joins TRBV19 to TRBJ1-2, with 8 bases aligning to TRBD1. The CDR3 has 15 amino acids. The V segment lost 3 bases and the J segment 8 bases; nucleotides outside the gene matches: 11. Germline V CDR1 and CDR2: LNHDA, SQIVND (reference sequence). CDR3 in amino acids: CASSIPQTGVGGYTF. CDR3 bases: TGTGCCAGTAGTATCCCACAGACAGGGGTAGGAGGCTACACCTTC. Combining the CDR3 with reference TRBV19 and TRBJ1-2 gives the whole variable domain DGGITQSPKYLFRKEGQNVTLSCEQNLNHDAMYWYRQDPGQGLRLIYYSQIVNDFQKGDIAEGYSVSREKKESFPLTVTSAQKNPTAFYLCASSIPQTGVGGYTFGSGTRLTVV.